This entry lists 9 T cell receptor beta chains sequenced from one sample in a study of T cells in Graves' hyperthyroidism and ophthalmopathy (dated by TCRdb to between 2019 and 2020). Library preparation used multiplex PCR. Sequencing used an Illumina HiSeq 2000. Amplification of TCR beta CDR3 regions was carried out from RNA transcripts. The first round of RT-PCR for the TCR CDR3 was performed with the HTBI primer set and the Qiagen OneStep RT-PCR kit. TCRdb itself trimmed the public reads at Q25 with fastp, ran MiXCR and retained productive beta chains. Every distinct CDR3 protein forms one entry, paired with its most common genes and DNA. The sample profile shows 250,000 to 400,000 distinct CDR3 sequences; 12% to 15% of them were found once. The ten largest clones represent almost 35% of the sample. The sample comprised blood. Receptor source: a woman aged 35 to 49 with Graves' ophthalmopathy.

This clonotype showed up many times. DNA for the CDR3: TGTGCCAGCAGCCCAACCGGGACAGCACACACCGGGGAGCTGTTTTTT. Translating it yields CASSPTGTAHTGELFF. The gene calls are TRBV7-9 and TRBJ2-2; TRBD1 agrees at 7 bases. V shed 5 bases, J shed 3 bases, and the junction held 9 bases outside the gene matches. The CDR3 has 16 amino acids. Germline V lookup: CDR1 SEHNR, CDR2 FQNEAQ (reference sequence).

The CDR3 region has the DNA TGCGCCAGCAGCCAAGTGTCCCTGGGGGGAGCTAACTATGGCTACACCTTC. Translation gives CASSQVSLGGANYGYTF. This rearrangement joins TRBV4-1 to TRBJ1-2; the D gene is possibly TRBD1 (5 bases). The CDR3 is 17 amino acids. Deletions cut 1 base from V and 0 bases from J, with 15 bases between. The V gene's germline CDR1 is MGHRA and CDR2 YSYEKL.

Only a few counts were recorded for this clonotype. A much larger clone differs from this one at a single base, so this may be a read error. V and J are TRBV3-1 and TRBJ2-7; D ambiguous. Trimming stripped 4 bases from V and 3 bases from J, with 10 bases between. CDR1 LGHDT and CDR2 YNNKEL come from the germline V gene (reference sequence). This CDR3 has 13 amino acids. The CDR3 region is CASSRQLHYEQYF. The DNA for the CDR3 is TGTGCCAGCAGCCGACAACTTCACTACGAGCAGTACTTC.

Concerning this clonotype: A much larger clone lies one base from this, so it may be a read error. V usage is TRBV7-9 and J usage is TRBJ2-3, with D uncertain. CDR1 and CDR2 (germline): SEHNR, FQNEAQ (reference sequence). This CDR3 has 12 amino acids. The CDR3 loop reads CVSSLFGDTQYF. The CDR3 bases are TGTGTCAGCAGCTTATTCGGAGATACGCAGTATTTT.

Many counts were recorded for this clonotype. The rearrangement joins TRBV2 to TRBJ2-7; 9 bases line up with TRBD1. The CDR3 is made up of 14 amino acids. V lost 8 bases to trimming and J lost 2 bases; unmatched junction nucleotides: 7. The germline V gene has CDR1 SNHLY and CDR2 FYNNEI. The chain's CDR3 is CASGEQGATYEQYF. Written as DNA, the CDR3 is TGTGCCAGCGGCGAACAGGGGGCGACCTACGAGCAGTACTTC.

This clonotype was recorded a few times. The rearrangement uses TRBV10-2 and TRBJ2-1, with TRBD2 identical over 10 bases. The germline gives CDR1 WSHSY, CDR2 SAAADI. CDR3 length equals 14 residues. J gave up 6 bases and V 5 bases, and 4 bases lay outside the gene matches. The CDR3 nucleotides are TGCGCCAGCAGTAAGGCTAGCGGGAGCAATGAGCAGTTCTTC. It translates to CASSKASGSNEQFF.

This clonotype was seen at least ten times. J is TRBJ1-3 and V is TRBV6-2 or TRBV6-3; D possibly corresponds to TRBD1 (6 bases). CDR3 size: 16 residues. The germline V and J ends were trimmed by 7 bases and 7 bases, with 23 bases remaining between them. Germline loops: CDR1 MNHEY, CDR2 SVGEGT. CDR3: CASTKWAGTPANTIYF. The CDR3 DNA sequence: TGTGCCAGCACCAAATGGGCCGGGACACCAGCTAACACCATATATTTT.

The chain recombines TRBV20-1 with TRBJ1-2; D not resolved. Trimming removed 0 bases from V and 0 bases from J, with 8 bases in between. This CDR3 spans 14 amino acids. In germline, CDR1 is DFQATT, CDR2 SNEGSKA (reference sequence). The CDR3 loop is CSARDKTPNYGYTF. In DNA form, the CDR3 reads TGCAGTGCTAGAGACAAAACACCTAACTATGGCTACACCTTC.

At least ten counts were recorded for this clonotype. The chain combines TRBV28 with TRBJ1-1; D is unresolved. Germline assignment: CDR1 MDHEN and CDR2 SYDVKM. V lost 2 bases, J lost 6 bases, and 10 bases lay in between. The CDR3 runs to 13 residues. The CDR3 region has the DNA TGTGCCAGCAGTTTACCCGGGCAGGCTGAAGCTTTCTTT. Its translation is CASSLPGQAEAFF.